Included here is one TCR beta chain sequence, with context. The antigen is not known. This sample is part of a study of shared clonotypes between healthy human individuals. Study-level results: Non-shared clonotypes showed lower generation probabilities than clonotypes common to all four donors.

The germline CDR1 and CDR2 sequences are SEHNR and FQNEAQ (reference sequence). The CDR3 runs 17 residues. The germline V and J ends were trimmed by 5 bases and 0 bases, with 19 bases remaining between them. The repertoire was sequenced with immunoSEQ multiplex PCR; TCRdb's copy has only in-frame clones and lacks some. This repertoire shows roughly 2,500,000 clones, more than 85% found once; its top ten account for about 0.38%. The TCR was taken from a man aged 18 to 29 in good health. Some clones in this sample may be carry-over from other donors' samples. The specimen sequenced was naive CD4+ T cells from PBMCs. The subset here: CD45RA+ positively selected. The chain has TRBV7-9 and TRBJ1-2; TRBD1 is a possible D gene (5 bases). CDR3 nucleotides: TGTGCCAGCAGCCTGGAGGGGCTTCGAGGAGCTAACTATGGCTACACCTTC. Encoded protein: CASSLEGLRGANYGYTF.